This TCR beta chain was sequenced for a study of blood T cell repertoires in COVID-19. Using immunoSEQ multiplex PCR, the repertoire was profiled, and TCRdb retains in-frame clones only, with some absent. In the table there are 400,000 to 450,000 clones, roughly 89% of which are singletons. The CDR3 runs 15 residues. Germline V gene sequence: CDR1 LGHNA, CDR2 YNFKEQ. Trimming removed 0 bases at V and 5 bases at J, with 10 bases between. This chain links TRBV4-2 with TRBJ2-2; maybe TRBD2 (6 bases). The clonotype comes from a man in his late teens or twenties with COVID-19, enrolled during active disease. Sequenced material: peripheral blood. The CDR3 region is CASSQETLATGELFF. For the CDR3, the DNA is TGTGCCAGCAGCCAAGAAACACTAGCAACCGGGGAGCTGTTTTTT.